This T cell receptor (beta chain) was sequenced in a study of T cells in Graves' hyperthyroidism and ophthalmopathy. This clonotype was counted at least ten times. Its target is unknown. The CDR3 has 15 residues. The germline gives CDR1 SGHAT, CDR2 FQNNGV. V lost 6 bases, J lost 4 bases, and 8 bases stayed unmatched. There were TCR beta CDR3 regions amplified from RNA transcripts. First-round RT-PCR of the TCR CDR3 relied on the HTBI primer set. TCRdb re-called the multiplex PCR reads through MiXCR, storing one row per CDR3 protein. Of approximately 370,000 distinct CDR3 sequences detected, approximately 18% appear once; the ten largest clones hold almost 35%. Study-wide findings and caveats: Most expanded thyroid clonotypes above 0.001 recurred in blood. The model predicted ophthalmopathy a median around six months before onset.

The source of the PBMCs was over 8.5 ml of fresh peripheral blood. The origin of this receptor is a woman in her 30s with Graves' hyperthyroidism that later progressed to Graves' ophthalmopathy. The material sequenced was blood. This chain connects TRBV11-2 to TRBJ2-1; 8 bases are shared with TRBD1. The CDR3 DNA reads TGTGCCAGCAGGACGGGACAGGAGGAGTACAATGAGCAGTTCTTC. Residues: CASRTGQEEYNEQFF. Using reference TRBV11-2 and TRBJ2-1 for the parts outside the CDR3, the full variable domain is EAGVAQSPRYKIIEKRQSVAFWCNPISGHATLYWYQQILGQGPKLLIQFQNNGVVDDSQLPKDRFSAERLKGVDSTLKIQPAKLEDSAVYLCASRTGQEEYNEQFFGPGTRLTVL.